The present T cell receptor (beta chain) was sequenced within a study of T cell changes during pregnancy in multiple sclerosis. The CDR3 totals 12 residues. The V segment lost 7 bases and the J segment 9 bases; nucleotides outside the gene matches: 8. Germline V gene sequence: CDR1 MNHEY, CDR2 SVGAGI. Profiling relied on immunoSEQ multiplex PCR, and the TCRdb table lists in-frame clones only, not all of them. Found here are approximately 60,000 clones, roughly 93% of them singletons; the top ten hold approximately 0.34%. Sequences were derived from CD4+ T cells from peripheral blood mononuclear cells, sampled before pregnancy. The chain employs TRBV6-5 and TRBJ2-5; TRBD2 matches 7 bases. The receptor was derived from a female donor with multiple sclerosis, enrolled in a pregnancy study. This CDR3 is CASKGGDRAQYF. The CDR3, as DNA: TGTGCCAGCAAGGGAGGGGACCGGGCCCAGTACTTC.